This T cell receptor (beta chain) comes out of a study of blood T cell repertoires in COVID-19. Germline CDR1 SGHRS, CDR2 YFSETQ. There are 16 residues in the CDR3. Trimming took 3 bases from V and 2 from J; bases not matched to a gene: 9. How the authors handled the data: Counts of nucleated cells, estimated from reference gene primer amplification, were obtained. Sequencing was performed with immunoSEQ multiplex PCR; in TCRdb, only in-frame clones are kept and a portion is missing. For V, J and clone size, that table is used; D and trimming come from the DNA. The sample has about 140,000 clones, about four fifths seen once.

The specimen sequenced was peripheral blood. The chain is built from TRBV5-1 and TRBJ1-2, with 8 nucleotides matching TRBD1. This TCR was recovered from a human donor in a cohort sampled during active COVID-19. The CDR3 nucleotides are TGCGCCAGCAGCTGGGTCCCAGGGGGCCCGAACTATGGCTACACCTTC. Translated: CASSWVPGGPNYGYTF.